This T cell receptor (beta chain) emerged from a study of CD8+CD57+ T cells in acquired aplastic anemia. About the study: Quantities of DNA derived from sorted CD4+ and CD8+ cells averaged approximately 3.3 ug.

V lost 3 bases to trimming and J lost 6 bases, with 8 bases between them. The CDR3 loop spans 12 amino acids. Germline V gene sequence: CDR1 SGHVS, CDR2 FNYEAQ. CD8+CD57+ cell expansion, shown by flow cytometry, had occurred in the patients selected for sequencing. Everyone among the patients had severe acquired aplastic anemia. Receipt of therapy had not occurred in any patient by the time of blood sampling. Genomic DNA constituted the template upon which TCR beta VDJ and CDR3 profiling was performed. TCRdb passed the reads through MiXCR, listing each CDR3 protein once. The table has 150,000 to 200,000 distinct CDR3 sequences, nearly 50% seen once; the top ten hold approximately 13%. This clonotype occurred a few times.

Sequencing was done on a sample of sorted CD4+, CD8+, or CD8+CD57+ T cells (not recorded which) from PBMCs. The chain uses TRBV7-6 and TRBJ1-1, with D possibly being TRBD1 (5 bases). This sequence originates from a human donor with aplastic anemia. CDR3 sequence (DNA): TGTGCCAGCAGCTTTTGGGGGGCTGAAGCTTTCTTT. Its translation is CASSFWGAEAFF.